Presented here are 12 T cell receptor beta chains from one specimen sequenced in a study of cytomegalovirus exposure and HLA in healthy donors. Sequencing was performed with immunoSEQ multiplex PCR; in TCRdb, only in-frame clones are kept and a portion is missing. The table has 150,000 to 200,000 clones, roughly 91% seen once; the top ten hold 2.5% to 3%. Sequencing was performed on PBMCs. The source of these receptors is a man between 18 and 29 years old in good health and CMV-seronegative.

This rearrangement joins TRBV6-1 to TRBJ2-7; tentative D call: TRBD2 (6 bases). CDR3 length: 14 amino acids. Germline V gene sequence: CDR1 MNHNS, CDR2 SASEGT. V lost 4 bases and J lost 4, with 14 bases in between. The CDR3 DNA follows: TGTGCCAGCAGTGTTTGGGGGGTCAGGTACGAGCAGTACTTC. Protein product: CASSVWGVRYEQYF.

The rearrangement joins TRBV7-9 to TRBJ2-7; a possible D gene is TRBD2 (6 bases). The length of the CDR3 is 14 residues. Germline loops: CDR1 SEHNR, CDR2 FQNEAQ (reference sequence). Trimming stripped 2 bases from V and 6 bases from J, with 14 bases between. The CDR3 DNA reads TGTGCCAGCAGCTTACGGAGCGGGCGGCCCGAGCAGTACTTC. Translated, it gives CASSLRSGRPEQYF.

For the CDR3, the DNA is TGTGCCAGCAGCTTAGTACGGAATGGAGATGGCTACACCTTC. Protein sequence: CASSLVRNGDGYTF. The chain employs TRBV7-8 and TRBJ1-2; D ambiguous. V lost 1 base, J lost 6 bases, and 12 bases lay in between. The V gene's germline CDR1 is SGHVS and CDR2 FQNEAQ. The CDR3 contains 14 residues.

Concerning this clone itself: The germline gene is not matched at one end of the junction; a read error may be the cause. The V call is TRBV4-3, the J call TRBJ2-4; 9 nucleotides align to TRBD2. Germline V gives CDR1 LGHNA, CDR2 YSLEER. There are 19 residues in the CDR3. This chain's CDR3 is CASSQGWSPAGGSVDIQYF. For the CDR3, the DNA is TGCGCCAGCAGTCAAGGGTGGTCTCCAGCGGGGGGCTCTGTTGACATTCAGTACTTC.

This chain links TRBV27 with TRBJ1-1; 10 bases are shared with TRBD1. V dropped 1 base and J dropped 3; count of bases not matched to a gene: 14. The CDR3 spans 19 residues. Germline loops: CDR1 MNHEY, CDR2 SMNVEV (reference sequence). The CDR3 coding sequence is TGTGCCAGCAGTTTATTTTCTTGGGGGACAGGGGTCGTGGACACTGAAGCTTTCTTT. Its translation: CASSLFSWGTGVVDTEAFF.

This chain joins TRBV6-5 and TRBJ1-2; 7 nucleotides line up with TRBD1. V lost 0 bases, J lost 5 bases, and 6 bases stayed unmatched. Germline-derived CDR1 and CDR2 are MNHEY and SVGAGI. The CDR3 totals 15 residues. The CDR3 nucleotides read TGTGCCAGCAGTTACTCGCCAGGGGGTGGGTATGGCTACACCTTC. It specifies CASSYSPGGGYGYTF.

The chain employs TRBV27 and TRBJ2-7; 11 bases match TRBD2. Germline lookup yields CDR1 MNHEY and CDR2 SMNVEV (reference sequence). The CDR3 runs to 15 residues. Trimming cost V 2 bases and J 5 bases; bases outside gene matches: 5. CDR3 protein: CASSLTTSGRDEQYF. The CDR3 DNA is TGTGCCAGCAGTTTAACTACTAGCGGGAGAGACGAGCAGTACTTC.

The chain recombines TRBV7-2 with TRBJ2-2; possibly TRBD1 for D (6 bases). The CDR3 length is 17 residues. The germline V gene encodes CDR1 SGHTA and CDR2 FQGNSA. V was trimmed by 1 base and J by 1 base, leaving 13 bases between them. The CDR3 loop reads CASSLVFGTLNTGELFF. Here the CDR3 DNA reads TGTGCCAGCAGCTTAGTATTCGGGACACTGAACACCGGGGAGCTGTTTTTT.

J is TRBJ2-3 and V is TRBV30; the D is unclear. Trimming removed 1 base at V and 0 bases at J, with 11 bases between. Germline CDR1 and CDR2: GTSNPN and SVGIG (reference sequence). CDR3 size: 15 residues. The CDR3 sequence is CAWSGPLSSTDTQYF. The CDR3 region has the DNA TGTGCCTGGAGTGGTCCACTTTCTAGCACAGATACGCAGTATTTT.

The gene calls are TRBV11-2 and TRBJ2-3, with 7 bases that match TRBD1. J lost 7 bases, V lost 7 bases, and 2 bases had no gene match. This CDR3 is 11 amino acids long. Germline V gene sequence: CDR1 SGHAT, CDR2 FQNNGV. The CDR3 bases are TGTGCCAGCACCAGGGGGTATACGCAGTATTTT. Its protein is CASTRGYTQYF.

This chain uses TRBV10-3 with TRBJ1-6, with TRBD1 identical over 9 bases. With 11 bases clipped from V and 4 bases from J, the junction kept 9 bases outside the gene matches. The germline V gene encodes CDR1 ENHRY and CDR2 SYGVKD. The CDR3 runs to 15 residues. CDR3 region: CAVKTGGGYNSPLHF. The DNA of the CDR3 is TGTGCCGTTAAAACAGGGGGCGGATATAATTCACCCCTCCACTTT.

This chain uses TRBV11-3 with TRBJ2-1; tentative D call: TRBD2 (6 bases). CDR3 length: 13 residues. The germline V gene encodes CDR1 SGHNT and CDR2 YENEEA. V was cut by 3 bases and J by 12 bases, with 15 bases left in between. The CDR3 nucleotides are TGTGCCAGCAGCTTCGGGACTCCGCAGGGGCAGTTCTTC. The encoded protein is CASSFGTPQGQFF.